This T cell receptor (beta chain) was sequenced during a study of T cell responses to AZD1222 COVID-19 vaccine. General study findings and limits: Unmutated variant regions are reportedly the target of nearly half of TCRs that are spike-specific.

Here immunoSEQ multiplex PCR was the method, and the copy in TCRdb shows in-frame clones only, minus some. The table lists some 150,000 clones, approximately 92% of them singletons. CDR3 length equals 14 residues. Germline V gene lookup returns CDR1 SGHDT and CDR2 YYEEEE. The V and J ends lost 4 bases and 7 bases respectively, with 15 bases between them. With regard to this clone: The antigen is undetermined.

Here the sequenced sample was peripheral blood, taken 28 days after the second AZD1222 dose. The TCR originated in an adult who received the AZD1222 COVID-19 vaccine. The chain couples TRBV5-6 to TRBJ2-1; D call uncertain. Here the CDR3 DNA reads TGTGCCAGCAGCCCTCAGACCGGTAGGAATGAGCAGTTCTTC. Encoded protein: CASSPQTGRNEQFF.